The text below deals with one T cell receptor beta chain. The antigen remains unidentified. The primer mix had 60 Vbeta and 13 Jbeta primers. Measured with immunoSEQ multiplex PCR; TCRdb has only the in-frame clones, and not every one. The sample yields roughly 170,000 clones, approximately 82% seen once. The V gene's germline CDR1 is MNHNY and CDR2 SVGAGI (reference sequence). The CDR3 has 13 residues. The V and J ends lost 6 bases and 5 bases respectively, with 13 bases between them. This sample is drawn from a study of cytomegalovirus exposure and HLA in healthy donors. Findings and caveats of the study: Fewer than 200 TCR beta chains were listed as cytomegalovirus-associated.

Sequencing was performed on PBMCs. The sequence was obtained from a girl aged 2 to 10 in good health and CMV-seropositive. The chain employs TRBV6-6 and TRBJ1-1; the D gene is possibly TRBD1 (6 bases). CDR3 coding DNA: TGTGCCAGCAGCCTCACAGGGTTTACTGAAGCTTTCTTT. Translation gives CASSLTGFTEAFF.